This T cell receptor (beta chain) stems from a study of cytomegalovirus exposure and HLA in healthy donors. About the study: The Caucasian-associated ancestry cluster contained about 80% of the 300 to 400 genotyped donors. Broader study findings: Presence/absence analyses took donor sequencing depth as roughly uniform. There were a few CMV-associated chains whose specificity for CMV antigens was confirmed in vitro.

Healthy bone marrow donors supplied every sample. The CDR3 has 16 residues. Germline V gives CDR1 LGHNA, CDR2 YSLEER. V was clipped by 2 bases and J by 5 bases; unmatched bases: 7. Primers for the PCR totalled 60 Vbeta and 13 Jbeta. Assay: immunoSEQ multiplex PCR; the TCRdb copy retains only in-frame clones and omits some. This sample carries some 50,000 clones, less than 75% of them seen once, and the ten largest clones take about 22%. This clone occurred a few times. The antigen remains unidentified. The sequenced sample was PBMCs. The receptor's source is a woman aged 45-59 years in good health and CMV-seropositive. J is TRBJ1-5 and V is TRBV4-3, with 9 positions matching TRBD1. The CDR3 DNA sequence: TGCGCCAGCAGCCAATCGGTGACAGGGGGTTATCAGCCCCAGCATTTT. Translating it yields CASSQSVTGGYQPQHF.